Presented here are 21 T cell receptor beta chains from one specimen sequenced in a study of OX40 agonist ivuxolimab in advanced cancers. Sequenced by immunoSEQ multiplex PCR; TCRdb stores in-frame clones only, minus some. This table holds under 80,000 clones, around 90% found once. This material consisted of CD4+ or CD8+ T cells sorted from blood, taken in a trial of the OX40 agonist ivuxolimab. These receptor sequences come from an adult with an advanced solid tumor such as melanoma, head and neck, liver or kidney cancer.

About this clone: This CDR3 is also generated by other DNA sequences in the sample. The V call is TRBV5-1, the J call TRBJ2-7; TRBD1 aligns across 8 bases. V gave up 0 bases and J gave up 3 bases; unmatched junction bases: 5. This CDR3 has 15 residues. Germline values: CDR1 SGHRS, CDR2 YFSETQ. The DNA for the CDR3 is TGCGCCAGCAGCTTGGATGGGACAGGCATCTACGAGCAGTACTTC. Translating it yields CASSLDGTGIYEQYF.

A single count supports this clone. V gene TRBV6-1 combines with J gene TRBJ2-1, with D possibly matching TRBD2 (5 bases). V was pared by 6 bases and J by 6 bases, with 18 bases between. Per the germline V gene, CDR1 is MNHNS and CDR2 is SASEGT. CDR3 length: 15 residues. This CDR3 reads CASSSPPRRPNEQFF. CDR3 sequence (DNA): TGTGCCAGCAGCTCTCCCCCGCGGAGGCCCAATGAGCAGTTCTTC.

V is TRBV19 and J is TRBJ1-1; tentative D call: TRBD1 (6 bases). V was pared by 8 bases and J by 10 bases, with 23 bases between. CDR3 length: 14 residues. CDR1 is LNHDA and CDR2 is SQIVND in the germline V gene (reference sequence). For the CDR3, the DNA is TGTGCCAGTGCACGCGGGGACAACGTGCTGGGAGCTTTCTTT. Residues: CASARGDNVLGAFF.

V is TRBV4-2 and J is TRBJ1-5, with 8 bases fitting TRBD1. V shed 0 bases, J shed 6 bases, and the junction held 7 bases outside the gene matches. The germline CDR1 and CDR2 sequences are LGHNA and YNFKEQ. This CDR3 is 16 amino acids long. The CDR3 protein is CASSQEGTGGGQPQHF. The DNA for the CDR3 is TGTGCCAGCAGCCAAGAAGGGACAGGCGGCGGTCAGCCCCAGCATTTT.

The chain has TRBV29-1 and TRBJ1-1, with TRBD1 as a possible D gene (5 bases). Trimming took off 6 bases at V and 4 bases at J, with 9 bases between the two ends. The CDR3 runs to 11 residues. CDR1 is SQVTM, CDR2 ANQGSEA, per germline. CDR3 bases: TGCAGCGTGAGGGGAGGCACTGAAGCTTTCTTT. Encoded protein: CSVRGGTEAFF.

The V and J genes are TRBV12-5 and TRBJ1-3, with 8 bases identical to TRBD1. The CDR3 is 13 residues long. After removal of 9 bases from V and 8 bases from J, the junction contained 9 bases not matched to a gene. From germline, CDR1 is LGHNT and CDR2 FRNRAP. The DNA of the CDR3 is TGTGCTAGCCGCCCTACAGGGGGGGACACCATATATTTT. Protein: CASRPTGGDTIYF.

This sequence joins TRBV27 and TRBJ2-1; TRBD2 matches at 8 bases. The CDR3 runs 14 residues. V dropped 6 bases and J dropped 6; count of bases not matched to a gene: 7. The germline gives CDR1 MNHEY, CDR2 SMNVEV (reference sequence). The chain's CDR3 is CASRIYGRANEQFF. CDR3 sequence (DNA): TGTGCCAGCAGGATCTACGGGAGGGCCAATGAGCAGTTCTTC.

The chain uses TRBV30 and TRBJ2-5; unclear D gene. This CDR3 contains 14 residues. Germline-derived CDR1 and CDR2 are GTSNPN and SVGIG (reference sequence). The V end lost 0 bases, the J end lost 5 bases, and 13 bases lay between the germline ends. CDR3 in DNA: TGTGCCTGGAGTGTGGCAGCTTTTAGGGAGACCCAGTACTTC. Translating gives CAWSVAAFRETQYF.

The rearrangement joins TRBV29-1 to TRBJ2-7; D is perhaps TRBD2 (5 bases). The CDR3 extends over 12 amino acids. The germline V gene encodes CDR1 SQVTM and CDR2 ANQGSEA. V was cut by 5 bases and J by 10 bases, with 18 bases left in between. In DNA, the CDR3 is TGCAGCGTTTCCTCTGGGGAGCTTACTCAGTACTTC. Protein product: CSVSSGELTQYF.

This chain connects TRBV11-3 to TRBJ2-1, with 7 bases that match TRBD2. Looked up from germline, CDR1 is SGHNT and CDR2 is YENEEA. J was trimmed by 13 bases and V by 5 bases; bases with no gene match: 11. CDR3 length: 13 residues. CDR3 in amino acids: CASSPPDQRGQFF. The CDR3 DNA reads TGTGCCAGCAGCCCGCCGGACCAGCGGGGTCAGTTCTTC.

This clone appeared a few times. The chain links TRBV5-1 to TRBJ1-3; D is perhaps TRBD1 (5 bases). Trimming pared 5 bases from V and 1 base from J, leaving 10 bases between. The CDR3 is 14 amino acids. Per germline, CDR1 SGHRS and CDR2 YFSETQ. For the CDR3, the DNA is TGCGCCAGCAGTGTGGGGCTATCTGGAAACACCATATATTTT. It codes for CASSVGLSGNTIYF.

This clone is deemed medium-sized (0.01 to 0.1%). This sequence joins TRBV19 and TRBJ2-2; tentatively, D is TRBD1 (6 bases). Trimming took off 5 bases at V and 5 bases at J, with 12 bases between the two ends. The CDR3 is made up of 14 amino acids. Looked up from germline, CDR1 is LNHDA and CDR2 is SQIVND (reference sequence). CDR3 amino acids: CASSRNRETGELFF. DNA for the CDR3: TGTGCCAGTAGTCGAAACAGGGAGACCGGGGAGCTGTTTTTT.

The V and J genes are TRBV6-1 and TRBJ1-1; no reliable D call. The CDR3 covers 13 residues. Between the trimmed V and J ends, which lost 7 bases and 1 base, there was a span of 10 bases. Germline CDR1 reads MNHNS; CDR2 reads SASEGT. CDR3: CASMLDGNTEAFF. CDR3 sequence (DNA): TGTGCCAGCATGTTAGACGGGAACACTGAAGCTTTCTTT.

This chain joins TRBV6-1 and TRBJ2-3; 7 nucleotides line up with TRBD2. Germline CDR1 reads MNHNS; CDR2 reads SASEGT. This CDR3 has 17 residues. Unmatched junction bases numbered 8, after V lost 2 bases and J lost 0 bases. As DNA, the CDR3 is TGTGCCAGCAGTGAAAGGGGAGCTAGCGGAAGCACAGATACGCAGTATTTT. Translating it yields CASSERGASGSTDTQYF.

V usage is TRBV19 and J usage is TRBJ2-2; D remains unclear. The germline V gene has CDR1 LNHDA and CDR2 SQIVND (reference sequence). The CDR3 contains 15 residues. Trimming took off 7 bases at V and 0 bases at J, with 12 bases between the two ends. This chain's CDR3 is CASKVGIANTGELFF. CDR3 coding DNA: TGTGCCAGTAAGGTGGGGATCGCGAACACCGGGGAGCTGTTTTTT.

The V gene is TRBV10-2, the J gene TRBJ1-2; the match to TRBD1 covers 10 bases. V trimming: 7 bases; J trimming: 4 bases; junction bases outside the gene matches: 6. The germline CDR1 and CDR2 sequences are WSHSY and SAAADI. The length of the CDR3 is 14 residues. CDR3 in amino acids: CASKLDRGGYGYTF. CDR3 nucleotide sequence: TGCGCCAGCAAACTGGACAGGGGGGGCTATGGCTACACCTTC.

This rearrangement joins TRBV5-1 to TRBJ2-2, with 12 bases matching TRBD2. The CDR3 sequence is 15 residues long. The trim removed 1 base at V and 6 bases at J, leaving 1 base unmatched. The germline V gene encodes CDR1 SGHRS and CDR2 YFSETQ. CDR3 in amino acids: CASSLPSGRAGELFF. CDR3 bases: TGCGCCAGCAGCTTGCCTAGCGGGAGGGCCGGGGAGCTGTTTTTT.

The rearrangement uses TRBV28 and TRBJ2-6, with D unclear. The CDR3 sequence is 17 residues long. Germline-derived CDR1 and CDR2 are MDHEN and SYDVKM. V lost 8 bases, J lost 0 bases, and 17 bases lay in between. CDR3 amino acids: CASSPAQLSSGANVLTF. The CDR3 DNA reads TGTGCCAGCTCCCCGGCACAGTTAAGCTCTGGGGCCAACGTCCTGACTTTC.

This sequence joins TRBV6-5 and TRBJ1-2; no definite D call. V gave up 6 bases and J gave up 8 bases, with 16 bases separating them. The V gene's germline CDR1 is MNHEY and CDR2 SVGAGI. The CDR3 totals 13 residues. The CDR3 sequence is CASSPWAKRGYTF. In DNA form, the CDR3 reads TGTGCCAGCAGCCCGTGGGCTAAAAGAGGCTACACCTTC.

This clone was picked up one time. The CDR3, as DNA: TGTGCCAGTAGTATGAGGCCAGGGGGCATCTCTGGAAACACCATATATTTT. Amino acids: CASSMRPGGISGNTIYF. This chain connects TRBV19 to TRBJ1-3; 8 bases align to TRBD1. The CDR3 runs to 17 residues. Germline loops: CDR1 LNHDA, CDR2 SQIVND (reference sequence). V lost 3 bases and J lost 0; bases outside the gene matches: 7.

The chain recombines TRBV10-1 with TRBJ2-4, with D possibly matching TRBD1 (6 bases). The CDR3 runs 16 residues. CDR1 is WNHNN, CDR2 SYGVQD, per germline (reference sequence). V gave up 4 bases and J gave up 0 bases, with 13 bases separating them. CDR3 sequence: CASSVTGILAKNIQYF. CDR3 bases: TGCGCCAGCAGTGTTACAGGGATACTAGCCAAAAACATTCAGTACTTC.